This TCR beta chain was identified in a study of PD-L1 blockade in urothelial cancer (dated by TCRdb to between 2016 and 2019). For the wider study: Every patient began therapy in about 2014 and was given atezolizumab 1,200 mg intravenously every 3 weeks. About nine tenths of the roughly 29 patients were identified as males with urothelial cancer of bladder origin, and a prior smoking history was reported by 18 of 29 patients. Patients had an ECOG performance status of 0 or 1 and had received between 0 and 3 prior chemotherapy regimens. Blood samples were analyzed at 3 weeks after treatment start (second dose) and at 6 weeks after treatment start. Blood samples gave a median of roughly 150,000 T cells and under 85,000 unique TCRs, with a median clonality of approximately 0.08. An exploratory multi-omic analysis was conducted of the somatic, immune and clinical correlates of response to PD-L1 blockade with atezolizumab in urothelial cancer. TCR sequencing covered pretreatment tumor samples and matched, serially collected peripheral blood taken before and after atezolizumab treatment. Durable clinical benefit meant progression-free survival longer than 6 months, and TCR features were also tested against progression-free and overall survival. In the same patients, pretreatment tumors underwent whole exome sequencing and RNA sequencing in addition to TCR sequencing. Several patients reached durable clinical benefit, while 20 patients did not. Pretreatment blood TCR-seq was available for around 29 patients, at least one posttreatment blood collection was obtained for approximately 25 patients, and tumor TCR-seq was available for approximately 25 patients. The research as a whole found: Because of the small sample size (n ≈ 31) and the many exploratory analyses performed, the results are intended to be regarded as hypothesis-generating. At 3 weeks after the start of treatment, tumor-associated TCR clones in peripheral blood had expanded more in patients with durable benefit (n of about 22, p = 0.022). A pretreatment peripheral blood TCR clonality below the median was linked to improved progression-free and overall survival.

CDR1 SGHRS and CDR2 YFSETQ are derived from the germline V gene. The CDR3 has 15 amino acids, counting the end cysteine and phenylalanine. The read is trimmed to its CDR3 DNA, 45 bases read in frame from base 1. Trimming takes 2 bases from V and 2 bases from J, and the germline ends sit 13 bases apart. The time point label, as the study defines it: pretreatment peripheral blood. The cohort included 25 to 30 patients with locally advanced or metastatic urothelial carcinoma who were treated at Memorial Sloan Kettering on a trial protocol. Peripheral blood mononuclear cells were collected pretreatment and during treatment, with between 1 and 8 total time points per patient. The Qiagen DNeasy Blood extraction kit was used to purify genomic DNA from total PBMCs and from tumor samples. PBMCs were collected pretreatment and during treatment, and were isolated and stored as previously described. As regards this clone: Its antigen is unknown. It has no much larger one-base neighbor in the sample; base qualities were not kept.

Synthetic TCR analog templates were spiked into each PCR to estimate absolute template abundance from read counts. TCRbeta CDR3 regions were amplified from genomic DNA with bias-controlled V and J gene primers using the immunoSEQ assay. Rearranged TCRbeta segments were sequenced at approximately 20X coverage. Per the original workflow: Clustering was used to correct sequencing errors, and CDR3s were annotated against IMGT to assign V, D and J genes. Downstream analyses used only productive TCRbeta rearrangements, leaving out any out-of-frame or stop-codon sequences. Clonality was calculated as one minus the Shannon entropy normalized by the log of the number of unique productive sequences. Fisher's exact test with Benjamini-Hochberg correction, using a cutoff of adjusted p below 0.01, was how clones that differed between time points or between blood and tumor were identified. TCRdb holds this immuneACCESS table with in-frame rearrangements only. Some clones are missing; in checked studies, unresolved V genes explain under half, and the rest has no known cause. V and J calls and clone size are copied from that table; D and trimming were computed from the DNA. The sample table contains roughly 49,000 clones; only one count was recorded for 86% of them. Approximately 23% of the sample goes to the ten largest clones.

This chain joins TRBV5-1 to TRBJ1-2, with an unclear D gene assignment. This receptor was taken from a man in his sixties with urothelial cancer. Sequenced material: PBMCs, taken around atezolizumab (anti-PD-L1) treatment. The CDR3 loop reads CASSFSSFLNYGYTF. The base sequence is TGCGCCAGCAGCTTTAGCAGTTTTCTGAACTATGGCTACACCTTC.